One sample yielded the 10 T cell receptor beta chains listed below, sequenced in a study of immune evolution from preneoplasia to lung adenocarcinoma. Profiled with immunoSEQ multiplex PCR; TCRdb holds only in-frame clones, not every one. Of roughly 4,400 clones listed, about 83% were seen once; the top ten hold roughly 8.2%. Sample: FFPE lung adenocarcinoma in situ tissue. Receptors originate from a person aged 70 to 79 with lung adenocarcinoma.

V usage is TRBV18 and J usage is TRBJ2-1, with 7 bases lining up with TRBD2. Germline lookup yields CDR1 KGHSH and CDR2 LQKENI. The CDR3 is made up of 16 amino acids. The trim removed 5 bases at V and 0 bases at J, leaving 7 bases unmatched. CDR3 sequence reads: CASSLAGLSSYNEQFF. The CDR3 DNA reads as TGTGCCAGCTCATTAGCGGGCCTGAGCTCCTACAATGAGCAGTTCTTC.

J is TRBJ1-2 and V is TRBV19; 10 positions agree with TRBD1. After removal of 7 bases from V and 4 bases from J, the junction contained 6 bases not matched to a gene. CDR1 and CDR2 (germline): LNHDA, SQIVND (reference sequence). CDR3 length: 14 residues. The chain's CDR3 is CASMGTGEIYGYTF. In DNA, the CDR3 is TGTGCCAGTATGGGGACAGGGGAAATCTATGGCTACACCTTC.

The chain links TRBV6-1 to TRBJ2-5; possible D gene TRBD1, 6 bases. Per germline, CDR1 MNHNS and CDR2 SASEGT. There are 13 residues in the CDR3. Deletions cut 6 bases from V and 4 bases from J, with 12 bases between. CDR3 sequence: CASRDSQIETQYF. The CDR3 region has the DNA TGTGCCAGCAGGGACAGCCAAATAGAGACCCAGTACTTC.

V and J are TRBV25-1 and TRBJ1-4, with D maybe TRBD1 (5 bases). Germline V lookup: CDR1 MGHDK, CDR2 SYGVNS. V dropped 4 bases and J dropped 6 bases, with 15 bases sitting between them. CDR3 length: 15 residues. The CDR3 sequence: CASSVQGLLYEKLFF. The CDR3 DNA reads TGTGCCAGCAGTGTTCAGGGCCTCTTGTATGAAAAACTGTTTTTT.

This clone has only one observation. The junction departs from germline at one end; a sequencing error may be responsible. The gene calls are TRBV7-7 and TRBJ2-7; the match to TRBD2 covers 10 bases. The CDR3 consists of 15 residues. Germline V gene lookup returns CDR1 SSHAT and CDR2 FNYEAQ (reference sequence). The CDR3 spells CASSLGLAGVREQYF. The CDR3 DNA reads TGTGCTAGCAGCTTAGGGCTAGCGGGAGTGAGGGAGCAGTACTTC.

The chain combines TRBV7-9 with TRBJ2-1; D gene uncertain. V was trimmed by 5 bases and J by 9 bases, leaving 23 bases between them. CDR1 and CDR2 from the germline V gene are SEHNR and FQNEAQ (reference sequence). The CDR3 loop spans 16 amino acids. The chain's CDR3 is CASSISQSVVIGEQFF. The CDR3 DNA follows: TGTGCCAGCAGCATCTCACAGTCCGTGGTTATTGGTGAGCAGTTCTTC.

The chain uses TRBV27 and TRBJ2-3, with no clear D. V was trimmed by 3 bases and J by 2 bases, leaving 9 bases between them. This CDR3 region has 14 residues. Germline loops: CDR1 MNHEY, CDR2 SMNVEV (reference sequence). The CDR3 reads CASSFFSATDTQYF. CDR3 DNA sequence: TGTGCCAGCAGTTTTTTTTCAGCCACAGATACGCAGTATTTT.

J is TRBJ1-2 and V is TRBV2, with unresolved D. The CDR3 is 10 amino acids. Germline CDR1 is SNHLY and CDR2 is FYNNEI. V shed 6 bases and J shed 2 bases, with 1 base lying between them. CDR3 in amino acids: CASSNYGYTF. The CDR3 region has the DNA TGTGCCAGCAGCAACTATGGCTACACCTTC.

Comment on this clone: At one boundary the junction diverges from the germline segment, which might be a read error. The chain employs TRBV16 and TRBJ2-3; perhaps TRBD2 as D (6 bases). Germline V CDR1 and CDR2: KGHSY, FQNENV. CDR3 length equals 14 residues. CDR3 bases: TGTGCCAGCAGCCCGCGACTAGTCACAAATACGCAGTATTTT. Its protein product is CASSPRLVTNTQYF.

The V and J genes are TRBV9 and TRBJ2-7, with unresolved D. The CDR3 contains 13 residues. With 7 bases removed from V and 1 base from J, the gap between germline ends came to 12 bases. Per the germline V gene, CDR1 is SGDLS and CDR2 is YYNGEE. CDR3 DNA: TGTGCCAGCCCCGGGCCACCTTCCTACGAGCAGTACTTC. It specifies CASPGPPSYEQYF.